A single sample is the source of the 24 T cell receptor beta chains below, sequenced in a study of blood T cells in healthy people across ages. The second PCR ran about 6 to 11 cycles with a sample-barcoded 5' primer and J-beta primers. One entry per CDR3 protein results from TCRdb running MiXCR on the 5' RACE reads. The table lists about 500,000 distinct CDR3 sequences, less than 25% of them singletons. In addition, the sample was reused for a study of T cells of mothers and their children.

Sequenced input: blood. The receptors stem from a boy between 10 and 17 years old in good health.

This clonotype was counted between two and nine times. The V and J genes are TRBV28 and TRBJ2-5; D is unclear. CDR1 MDHEN and CDR2 SYDVKM come from the germline V gene. Trimming took off 5 bases at V and 2 bases at J, with 9 bases between the two ends. The CDR3 is 13 amino acids. The CDR3 DNA sequence: TGTGCCAGCAGTGGTAACGTACAAGAGACCCAGTACTTC. This encodes CASSGNVQETQYF.

This clonotype was observed a handful of times. CDR3 residues: CASSFSGGPQETQYF. The DNA of the CDR3 is TGCGCCAGCAGCTTCTCGGGGGGTCCTCAAGAGACCCAGTACTTC. The rearrangement links TRBV5-1 to TRBJ2-5; 7 positions match TRBD2. V was clipped by 2 bases and J by 2 bases; unmatched bases: 6. The CDR3 is 15 residues long. Per germline, CDR1 SGHRS and CDR2 YFSETQ.

This clonotype was recorded a few times. The chain recombines TRBV20-1 with TRBJ2-1, with 9 bases that match TRBD2. This CDR3 has 13 residues. Germline loops: CDR1 DFQATT, CDR2 SNEGSKA (reference sequence). The junction had 2 bases not matched to a gene; V was cut back by 0 bases and J by 8 bases. CDR3: CSARESGGHEQFF. The CDR3 region has the DNA TGCAGTGCTAGAGAAAGCGGGGGGCATGAGCAGTTCTTC.

This chain links TRBV7-9 with TRBJ2-2, with D uncertain. The germline gives CDR1 SEHNR, CDR2 FQNEAQ (reference sequence). CDR3 length: 14 residues. The V and J ends lost 5 bases and 4 bases respectively, with 11 bases between them. The CDR3 reads CASSPEASTGELFF. In nucleotides, the CDR3 is TGTGCCAGCAGCCCTGAGGCGAGCACCGGGGAGCTGTTTTTT.

About this clonotype: A read error may be the cause here, since a much bigger clone is one base away. The CDR3 reads CASSTTAGIGEQHF. The CDR3 nucleotides read TGTGCCAGCAGCACGACAGCGGGAATCGGCGAGCAGCACTTC. The V call is TRBV2, the J call TRBJ2-1, with TRBD2 identical over 7 bases. The V gene's germline CDR1 is SNHLY and CDR2 FYNNEI. This CDR3 is 14 amino acids long.

This CDR3 is CSAIRDRVKDTQYF. CDR3 bases: TGCAGTGCTATCCGGGACAGGGTTAAAGATACGCAGTATTTT. The chain employs TRBV20-1 and TRBJ2-3, with 9 bases matching TRBD1. V gave up 4 bases and J gave up 5 bases; unmatched junction bases: 7. The germline V gene has CDR1 DFQATT and CDR2 SNEGSKA (reference sequence). CDR3 size: 14 residues.

The genes are TRBV29-1 and TRBJ1-1; D is undetermined. V was cut by 3 bases and J by 5 bases, with 7 bases left in between. The CDR3 is made up of 11 amino acids. Germline V CDR1 and CDR2: SQVTM, ANQGSEA. The CDR3 sequence is CSVETRTEAFF. CDR3 nucleotide sequence: TGCAGCGTTGAGACGCGGACTGAAGCTTTCTTT.

V gene TRBV7-8 combines with J gene TRBJ1-1; maybe TRBD1 (6 bases). V was trimmed by 0 bases and J by 11 bases, leaving 13 bases between them. Germline V gene sequence: CDR1 SGHVS, CDR2 FQNEAQ. This CDR3 comprises 13 residues. CDR3 region: CASSLAQGRAAFF. CDR3 nucleotides: TGTGCCAGCAGCTTAGCGCAGGGGAGGGCCGCTTTCTTT.

This clonotype has a handful of counts. This chain links TRBV5-1 with TRBJ2-1; perhaps TRBD2 as D (6 bases). The V end lost 0 bases, the J end lost 5 bases, and 12 bases lay between the germline ends. From germline, CDR1 is SGHRS and CDR2 YFSETQ. The CDR3 spans 15 residues. This chain's CDR3 is CASSLARLGNNEQFF. The CDR3 DNA reads as TGCGCCAGCAGCTTGGCCAGACTAGGTAACAATGAGCAGTTCTTC.

V and J are TRBV5-1 and TRBJ2-3; D gene ambiguous. The V and J ends lost 4 bases and 4 bases respectively, with 13 bases between them. Germline CDR1 SGHRS, CDR2 YFSETQ. The CDR3 has 14 amino acids. The CDR3 nucleotides read TGCGCCAGCAGCCCGGGCCCCTGGGCAGATACGCAGTATTTT. Its protein product is CASSPGPWADTQYF.

This clonotype was detected many times. The CDR3: CASSEIVRGRDGYTF. The CDR3 region has the DNA TGTGCCAGCAGTGAAATCGTGAGGGGGCGGGATGGCTACACCTTC. The chain couples TRBV6-1 to TRBJ1-2, with 7 bases that match TRBD1. The CDR3 consists of 15 residues. V was pared by 2 bases and J by 6 bases, with 9 bases of the junction left unmatched. CDR1 and CDR2 from the germline V gene are MNHNS and SASEGT.

This clonotype turned up a few times. The V call is TRBV7-9, the J call TRBJ2-7, with D possibly being TRBD1 or TRBD2 (6 bases each). The CDR3 runs 15 residues. CDR1 and CDR2 from the germline V gene are SEHNR and FQNEAQ (reference sequence). The ends were cut back, 1 base at V and 0 bases at J, with 10 bases in the middle. The CDR3 protein is CASSLVGGSSYEQYF. DNA of the CDR3: TGTGCCAGCAGCTTAGTCGGGGGCTCCTCCTACGAGCAGTACTTC.

This clonotype was counted only a few times. The junction shows a germline mismatch at one end, possibly a read error. This chain uses TRBV9 with TRBJ2-3; D uncertain. CDR1 and CDR2 (germline): SGDLS, YYNGEE. CDR3 length: 13 amino acids. The chain's CDR3 is CTSSAASTDTQYF. The CDR3 region has the DNA TGTACCAGCAGCGCAGCAAGCACAGATACGCAGTATTTT.

The gene calls are TRBV12-5 and TRBJ2-3; D possibly corresponds to TRBD1 (6 bases). The V end was cut by 5 bases, the J end by 1 base, with 13 bases between. Germline V gene lookup returns CDR1 LGHNT and CDR2 FRNRAP. This CDR3 contains 15 residues. CDR3 protein: CASGVGTQGTDTQYF. CDR3 sequence (DNA): TGTGCTAGTGGTGTCGGGACACAGGGCACAGATACGCAGTATTTT.

In this sample, this clonotype turned up a few times. This sequence joins TRBV19 and TRBJ1-5; possibly TRBD1 for D (6 bases). The germline V gene has CDR1 LNHDA and CDR2 SQIVND (reference sequence). The CDR3 length is 18 residues. The V gene lost 2 bases and the J gene lost 2 bases, with 19 bases spanning the gap. The CDR3 spells CASSIPSLGHTGNQPQHF. The CDR3 DNA reads as TGTGCCAGTAGTATACCCTCCTTGGGACATACGGGCAATCAGCCCCAGCATTTT.

The chain is built from TRBV20-1 and TRBJ2-1; TRBD2 matches 12 bases. Germline CDR1 DFQATT, CDR2 SNEGSKA (reference sequence). The V segment lost 5 bases and the J segment 6 bases; nucleotides outside the gene matches: 5. The CDR3 has 14 residues. The chain's CDR3 is CSALGLAGFNEQFF. CDR3 coding DNA: TGCAGTGCTCTCGGACTAGCGGGATTCAATGAGCAGTTCTTC.

This clonotype appeared a few times. The chain couples TRBV7-9 to TRBJ1-1; a weak D match, TRBD1 (5 bases). V gave up 4 bases and J gave up 0 bases, with 12 bases separating them. This CDR3 is built from 15 residues. Germline V gene data show CDR1 as SEHNR and CDR2 as FQNEAQ (reference sequence). Here the CDR3 DNA reads TGTGCCAGCAGCTCTGGGGGGGGGTTGAACACTGAAGCTTTCTTT. Translated: CASSSGGGLNTEAFF.

There are a few counts of this clonotype. The chain recombines TRBV7-8 with TRBJ1-2; D remains unclear. The CDR3 runs to 13 residues. In germline, CDR1 is SGHVS, CDR2 FQNEAQ. Trimming took 4 bases from V and 3 from J, leaving 9 bases between them. DNA of the CDR3: TGTGCCAGCAGCTCCGGACTGCACTATGGCTACACCTTC. Its protein is CASSSGLHYGYTF.

This clonotype appeared a few times. The chain has TRBV20-1 and TRBJ2-5, with D unresolved. The DNA matches TRBJ2-7 better at its end, which makes the J call doubtful. Germline CDR1 is DFQATT and CDR2 is SNEGSKA (reference sequence). The CDR3 covers 12 residues. CDR3 residues: CSASELSYEQYF. The CDR3 nucleotides are TGCAGTGCTAGCGAGCTCAGCTACGAGCAGTACTTC.

This clonotype was seen more than once but under ten times. The rearrangement joins TRBV5-1 to TRBJ2-4; 10 positions agree with TRBD1. Trimming cost V 5 bases and J 5 bases; bases outside gene matches: 4. The CDR3 extends over 14 amino acids. The germline V gene has CDR1 SGHRS and CDR2 YFSETQ. The CDR3 DNA is TGCGCCAGCAGACTAGACAGGGGGCAAAACATTCAGTACTTC. It codes for CASRLDRGQNIQYF.

The gene calls are TRBV20-1 and TRBJ2-6; the match to TRBD1 covers 11 bases. Germline V gene lookup returns CDR1 DFQATT and CDR2 SNEGSKA (reference sequence). V trimming: 3 bases; J trimming: 1 base; junction bases outside the gene matches: 5. The CDR3 contains 17 residues. CDR3 residues: CSARQGTGGSGANVLTF. DNA for the CDR3: TGCAGTGCTAGGCAGGGGACAGGGGGTTCTGGGGCCAACGTCCTGACTTTC.

The sample holds a few counts of this clonotype. The J gene is TRBJ2-1, the V gene TRBV12-3 or TRBV12-4; D is unresolved. V lost 5 bases and J 8 bases, leaving 13 bases between the germline ends. This CDR3 spans 13 amino acids. The CDR3 protein is CASSPQSSDEQFF. The CDR3 DNA sequence: TGTGCCAGCAGTCCTCAGAGTAGTGATGAGCAGTTCTTC.

The V call is TRBV27, the J call TRBJ2-7; 11 nucleotides match TRBD2. The CDR3 is 18 amino acids. Trimming at V came to 5 bases and at J to 2 bases, leaving 14 bases not matched to a gene. CDR1 and CDR2 from the germline V gene are MNHEY and SMNVEV (reference sequence). The CDR3 DNA reads as TGTGCCAGCAGTGTCTTTAGCGGGAGGGATGATGGTCCCTACGAGCAGTACTTC. It codes for CASSVFSGRDDGPYEQYF.

This clonotype was seen a handful of times. The DNA for the CDR3 is TGCAGTGCTAGAGTAACAGGGGGGGCGTACGAGCAGTACTTC. Protein sequence: CSARVTGGAYEQYF. The chain recombines TRBV20-1 with TRBJ2-1; a weak D match, TRBD1 (8 bases). The J call may be wrong; the DNA end is better matched by TRBJ2-7. This CDR3 region has 14 residues. CDR1 is DFQATT and CDR2 is SNEGSKA in the germline V gene (reference sequence).